The following is a T cell receptor beta chain sequence with its context. This clonotype was recorded many times. The antigen it binds to is not known. No base quality information exists; no much larger clone differs at one position. The entry originates in a study of T cells after yellow fever vaccination (dated by TCRdb to the late 2010s). General notes on the study: The SMART-Seq v4 Ultra Low Input RNA kit was used to prepare libraries from fractions with low cell numbers. To follow T-cell clones before and after both primary and booster YFV17D yellow fever vaccination, bulk TCR alpha and beta repertoires underwent longitudinal sequencing. The cohort comprised two healthy male donors, one aged 18 to 29 and one aged 30 to 40 years. Blood was collected at multiple timepoints before and after primary and secondary immunization, and bulk PBMC replicates and cell subsets were isolated. Paper-wide results and their limitations: The study included only two donors, which limits how far the findings can be generalized. A small share of clonotypes occurred in both CD4 and CD8 compartments, likely arising from convergent recombination. Most clones expanded after primary vaccination (almost 97% of CD4 and 80% to 90% of CD8) were re-detected after the booster, suggesting that broad memory maintenance occurred. Computational filtering was required because FACS-sorted repertoires could contain abundant contaminating clonotypes from the bulk population. The secondary T-cell response was weaker than the primary response but faster, peaking on day 5 instead of day 15.

This sample's treatment or condition label indicates: live attenuated yellow fever vaccine strain. PBMCs were isolated from peripheral blood using a standard Ficoll-Paque protocol. Dynabeads CD4 and CD8 positive selection kits were used to isolate CD4 and CD8 T-cell fractions. TriZol was used to extract RNA from bulk PBMCs, from CD4 and CD8 fractions, and from dextramer-positive and dextramer-negative fractions. From the germline V gene, CDR1 is WSHSY and CDR2 is SAAADI. V is pared back by 6 bases and J by 6 bases, with 12 bases lying between the germline termini. There are 12 amino acids in the CDR3, from cysteine to phenylalanine inclusive. Solely the CDR3 DNA is kept, with 36 bases framed from the first base. TCR cDNA was synthesized by 5'RACE template switching, through which a universal primer site and unique molecular identifiers were introduced. cDNA synthesis was primed from both the TCR alpha and TCR beta constant segments. Library amplification involved two PCR steps, and the second step added sample barcodes and sequencing adapters. Sequencing of the libraries was done on either Illumina HiSeq 2500 (2x100 bp) or NovaSeq (2x150 bp). For the original study's pipeline: Reads were demultiplexed and collapsed into UMI consensus sequences with MIGEC, and V(D)J alignment was performed with MiXCR. Vaccine-responding clonotypes were defined with edgeR using replicate PBMC samples, requiring FDR below 0.01 and a log2 fold change above 5 up to day 15. Each bulk clonotype was labeled CD4 or CD8 based on which sequenced repertoire, CD4 or CD8, contained the clonotype at higher abundance. TCRdb reworked the public reads: Q25 trimming with fastp, MiXCR clone assembly, productive beta chains retained. Every entry covers one CDR3 protein and lists the most common genes and DNA from its rows. TCRdb, not the original authors, processed these V and J calls. This sample comprises 68,000 or so distinct CDR3 sequences, 6.5% of them detected only once. The ten largest account for approximately 35% of the sample.

This TCR came from a man aged 18 to 29 who received the YFV17D yellow fever vaccine. Sequencing used CD8+ T cells sorted from PBMCs, obtained about 41 days after the first yellow fever vaccination. The chain was built from TRBV10-2 and TRBJ2-7; matching of 6 bases hints at TRBD2 as the D gene. The base sequence is TGCGCCAGCAGCGCTCGCGGGATCGAGCAGTACTTC. This yields the protein CASSARGIEQYF.